This TCR beta chain originates from a study of cytomegalovirus exposure and HLA in healthy donors. Regarding the study as a whole: A later analysis reportedly found that, within productive TCRs, an Asian-associated ancestry cluster had fewer N-insertions than the mean observed across the approximately 700 donors. The study put 150 or so TCR beta chains on its list as cytomegalovirus-associated. It emerged from a later analysis that several of the most significant clusters appeared to be linked to common viral pathogens.

V was pared by 1 base and J by 0 bases, with 19 bases between. The V gene's germline CDR1 is KGHSH and CDR2 LQKENI. This CDR3 contains 19 residues. About this clone itself: Its antigen remains unidentified.

PCR used 60 Vbeta primers and 13 Jbeta primers. The method was immunoSEQ multiplex PCR; TCRdb's version includes in-frame clones alone and lacks a portion of them. This sample's table has approximately 27,000 clones. The receptor comes from a young man in good health and CMV-seronegative. This chain connects TRBV18 to TRBJ2-4; D ambiguous. Sample: PBMCs. The CDR3 DNA reads as TGTGCCAGCTCACCACGGGTACCAGACGAGACTGAAGCCAAAAACATTCAGTACTTC. Its translation is CASSPRVPDETEAKNIQYF.